This T cell receptor (beta chain) was recorded in a study of T cell repertoires in cytomegalovirus infection (dated by TCRdb to about 2019). The study in broad terms: Because public TCR beta signatures pointed to carriage of CMV infection together with the matching HLA type, the HLA type of each donor mattered for the analysis.

As to this clonotype: The antigen this receptor binds is unknown. No base quality values were provided; no much bigger clone lies one nucleotide off.

These reads were obtained on an Illumina HiSeq 1500. TCRdb took the public reads, trimmed them with fastp at Q25, ran MiXCR for clone calling and kept in-frame beta chains. Rows with one shared CDR3 protein collapse into an entry with the most common genes and DNA. The sample yields around 450,000 distinct CDR3 sequences; about 11% were counted once. The ten biggest clones cover 10% of the sample. Paper-wide results and their limitations: Carriers of CMV infection plus the relevant HLA type were discriminated by the cumulative frequency of public TCR beta family members in the study cohort and in an independent roughly 370-donor cohort. The ex vivo response was dominated by HLA-C-restricted CMV-specific TCR beta clonotypes, which also provided the single most frequent clonotype in two of eight donors.

CDR1 and CDR2 are read off the germline V gene (reference sequence) as MNHEY and SMNVEV. From the cysteine through the phenylalanine, the CDR3 covers 15 amino acids. Only the CDR3 DNA stays, 45 bases, in frame from base 1. Relative to germline, V is missing 11 bases and J is missing 6 bases, with 16 bases of the junction outside any gene match. The sequence was collected from a human donor in good health (CMV status not recorded). Some clones in this sample may be carry-over from other donors' samples. The V and J genes are TRBV27 and TRBJ2-3, with TRBD2 identical over 8 junction bases. The source material was PBMCs. The CDR3 region reads CASGGAPLPIDTQYF. The DNA sequence follows: TGTGCCTCCGGGGGGGCCCCCCTCCCTATTGATACGCAGTATTTT.